What follows are 27 T cell receptor beta chains derived from one specimen sequenced in a study of T cell responses to AZD1222 COVID-19 vaccine. Clones were read by immunoSEQ multiplex PCR, and TCRdb kept only the in-frame ones, dropping some. The sample records around 180,000 clones, 80% to 95% being singletons. This specimen was peripheral blood, taken on day 0 of AZD1222 vaccination. These receptors were taken from an adult in good health.

The genes are TRBV2 and TRBJ1-4, with 9 bases matching TRBD1. Losses at the gene ends were 6 bases for V and 1 base for J; bases not matched to a gene: 9. CDR3 length equals 17 residues. The V gene's germline CDR1 is SNHLY and CDR2 FYNNEI. The CDR3: CASRGTGFNQTNEKLFF. CDR3 bases: TGTGCCAGCAGGGGGACAGGGTTCAACCAAACTAATGAAAAACTGTTTTTT.

This sequence joins TRBV2 and TRBJ1-1; no clear D gene. CDR1 is SNHLY, CDR2 FYNNEI, per germline. V lost 0 bases and J lost 4, with 9 bases in between. The CDR3 consists of 14 residues. As DNA, the CDR3 is TGTGCCAGCAGTGAAGCGGGGAGAGGCACTGAAGCTTTCTTT. Encoded protein: CASSEAGRGTEAFF.

The chain uses TRBV11-2 and TRBJ2-1, with D possibly matching TRBD2 (5 bases). Germline V gene data show CDR1 as SGHAT and CDR2 as FQNNGV. The V gene lost 0 bases and the J gene lost 2 bases, with 5 bases spanning the gap. CDR3 size: 14 residues. The CDR3 DNA reads TGTGCCAGCAGCTTAGATAGCGCCTACAATGAGCAGTTCTTC. Protein: CASSLDSAYNEQFF.

This sequence joins TRBV23-1 and TRBJ1-6; no clear D. TRBV23-1 has ORF status, its function being uncertain. This CDR3 has 12 residues. Trimming left V 4 bases short and J 6 bases short, with 4 bases between. CDR3 in DNA: TGCGCCAGCAGTCGACGTAATTCACCCCTCCACTTT. Translating gives CASSRRNSPLHF.

The chain links TRBV9 to TRBJ2-3; possibly TRBD1 for D (6 bases). CDR1 is SGDLS and CDR2 is YYNGEE in the germline V gene. V was clipped by 0 bases and J by 8 bases, with 16 bases between them. This CDR3 spans 15 amino acids. CDR3 residues: CASSVGGPLYPTQYF. In DNA form, the CDR3 reads TGTGCCAGCAGCGTAGGGGGGCCACTCTACCCTACGCAGTATTTT.

The chain carries TRBV27 and TRBJ1-1, with D unresolved. V gave up 3 bases and J gave up 1 base, with 12 bases separating them. The CDR3 is 15 amino acids. The germline V gene encodes CDR1 MNHEY and CDR2 SMNVEV (reference sequence). The CDR3 here is CASSLLAPRNTEAFF. The CDR3 coding sequence is TGTGCCAGCAGTTTGCTGGCACCCAGGAACACTGAAGCTTTCTTT.

This sequence joins TRBV6-1 and TRBJ2-1; no reliable D call. The CDR3 runs 14 residues. V shed 2 bases and J shed 8 bases, with 13 bases lying between them. The germline CDR1 and CDR2 sequences are MNHNS and SASEGT. The CDR3 protein is CASSELTRSHEQFF. The CDR3 DNA is TGTGCCAGCAGTGAACTGACTCGGTCCCATGAGCAGTTCTTC.

DNA for the CDR3: TGTGCCAGCAGCCCCCAGGAAGGTCGAAATCAGCCCCAGCATTTT. Its protein product is CASSPQEGRNQPQHF. V and J are TRBV7-8 and TRBJ1-5; D is undetermined. The CDR3 is 15 residues long. The V and J ends lost 5 bases and 4 bases respectively, with 15 bases between them. CDR1 and CDR2 from the germline V gene are SGHVS and FQNEAQ. Together with reference TRBV7-8 and TRBJ1-5, the CDR3 gives the full variable domain: GAGVSQSPRYKVAKRGQDVALRCDPISGHVSLFWYQQALGQGPEFLTYFQNEAQLDKSGLPSDRFFAERPEGSVSTLKIQRTQQEDSAVYLCASSPQEGRNQPQHFGDGTRLSIL.

The chain joins TRBV19 to TRBJ1-1, with 10 bases aligning to TRBD1. This CDR3 is 15 amino acids long. The germline V gene encodes CDR1 LNHDA and CDR2 SQIVND (reference sequence). Trimming removed 7 bases from V and 5 bases from J; junction bases left unmatched: 10. The CDR3 region has the DNA TGTGCCAGTAAGGGGGACAGGGGTTCGTGGACTGAAGCTTTCTTT. Translation gives CASKGDRGSWTEAFF.

This clone was recorded once. The chain is built from TRBV3-1 (or the pseudogene TRBV3-2) and TRBJ2-2; tentative D call: TRBD2 (5 bases). Germline CDR1 LGHDT, CDR2 YNNKEL (reference sequence). The germline V and J ends were trimmed by 0 bases and 4 bases, with 21 bases remaining between them. The CDR3 is 19 amino acids. The CDR3 DNA reads as TGTGCCAGCAGCCAAGACCGGAGAGGGATCAGCAGTAGCACCGGGGAGCTGTTTTTT. It is translated as CASSQDRRGISSSTGELFF.

The chain uses TRBV4-1 and TRBJ1-1; D is unclear. The V and J ends lost 1 base and 1 base respectively, with 4 bases between them. The CDR3 is 13 amino acids. Germline-derived CDR1 and CDR2 are MGHRA and YSYEKL. CDR3 region: CASSQAQNTEAFF. CDR3 sequence (DNA): TGCGCCAGCAGCCAAGCTCAGAACACTGAAGCTTTCTTT.

V usage is TRBV7-2 and J usage is TRBJ1-2; D is unclear. Trimming shortened V by 5 bases and J by 2 bases, and 15 bases separated the two germline ends. This CDR3 spans 15 amino acids. Per germline, CDR1 SGHTA and CDR2 FQGNSA. Written as DNA, the CDR3 is TGTGCCAGCAGCCCCCTCAACCCAGGCAACTATGGCTACACCTTC. Translation gives CASSPLNPGNYGYTF.

V and J are TRBV19 and TRBJ2-7; 13 bases are a match to TRBD2. The CDR3 runs 15 residues. With 4 bases clipped from V and 2 bases from J, the junction kept 2 bases outside the gene matches. Germline loops: CDR1 LNHDA, CDR2 SQIVND (reference sequence). The CDR3 coding sequence is TGTGCCAGTAGTACCGGGACTAGCGGGACCTACGAGCAGTACTTC. This sequence encodes CASSTGTSGTYEQYF.

The V gene is TRBV2, the J gene TRBJ2-1, with D possibly matching TRBD1 (6 bases). The CDR3 length is 12 residues. V shed 6 bases and J shed 7 bases, with 10 bases lying between them. Per germline, CDR1 SNHLY and CDR2 FYNNEI. This chain's CDR3 is CASRQRGNEQFF. CDR3 DNA: TGTGCCAGCAGACAAAGGGGGAATGAGCAGTTCTTC.

The chain employs TRBV19 and TRBJ1-1, with 7 bases lining up with TRBD1. The trim removed 5 bases at V and 1 base at J, leaving 7 bases unmatched. There are 15 residues in the CDR3. Germline lookup yields CDR1 LNHDA and CDR2 SQIVND (reference sequence). This CDR3 is CASSRKGAPNTEAFF. The CDR3 nucleotides are TGTGCCAGTAGTCGCAAGGGGGCACCGAACACTGAAGCTTTCTTT.

This rearrangement joins TRBV18 to TRBJ2-5; D unresolved. Germline assignment: CDR1 KGHSH and CDR2 LQKENI. This CDR3 has 12 residues. Trimming took 2 bases from V and 4 from J, leaving 5 bases between them. In DNA, the CDR3 is TGTGCCAGCTCACCAAGGGCAGAGACCCAGTACTTC. Protein: CASSPRAETQYF.

V and J are TRBV4-3 and TRBJ1-1; TRBD1 is a possible D gene (5 bases). Trimming took off 1 base at V and 6 bases at J, with 18 bases between the two ends. The CDR3 runs to 16 residues. The germline V gene encodes CDR1 LGHNA and CDR2 YSLEER. DNA for the CDR3: TGCGCCAGCAGCCAAGGCGTAGGGGAGTCGATCGCTGAAGCTTTCTTT. Translated, it gives CASSQGVGESIAEAFF.

The genes are TRBV7-9 and TRBJ1-1; 10 nucleotides align to TRBD1. CDR1 and CDR2 (germline): SEHNR, FQNEAQ (reference sequence). Trimming at V came to 1 base and at J to 8 bases, leaving 7 bases not matched to a gene. The CDR3 loop spans 15 amino acids. The CDR3 is CASSLEGTGVTEAFF. The CDR3 bases are TGTGCCAGCAGCTTAGAGGGGACAGGGGTGACGGAAGCTTTCTTT.

The chain recombines TRBV5-1 with TRBJ2-1; 9 positions match TRBD1. The length of the CDR3 is 17 residues. CDR1 and CDR2 from the germline V gene are SGHRS and YFSETQ. The junction had 8 bases not matched to a gene; V was cut back by 4 bases and J by 0 bases. DNA for the CDR3: TGCGCCAGCAGCACATCGACAGGGGGTATCTCCTACAATGAGCAGTTCTTC. It encodes CASSTSTGGISYNEQFF.

The rearrangement links TRBV12-1 to TRBJ1-2; the table's D call TRBD1 went unverified against the DNA. TRBV12-1 is an annotated pseudogene. This CDR3 has 19 amino acids. CDR3 coding DNA: TGTGCCAGCAGCTTTGGAGACACGGGACATATAGCAAGGGTGGATGGCTACACCTTC. The encoded protein is CASSFGDTGHIARVDGYTF.

The chain recombines TRBV9 with TRBJ1-1; 9 bases match TRBD1. The CDR3 totals 16 residues. The germline V gene encodes CDR1 SGDLS and CDR2 YYNGEE. V lost 0 bases to trimming and J lost 4 bases; unmatched junction nucleotides: 7. The CDR3 sequence: CASSVAGQGERTEAFF. CDR3 nucleotide sequence: TGTGCCAGCAGCGTAGCGGGACAGGGAGAGCGCACTGAAGCTTTCTTT.

This rearrangement joins TRBV7-9 to TRBJ1-2; no definite D call. The CDR3 contains 13 residues. Per germline, CDR1 SEHNR and CDR2 FQNEAQ (reference sequence). Trimming removed 1 base at V and 4 bases at J, with 7 bases between. The CDR3 coding sequence is TGTGCCAGCAGCTTAGGACACGGCTATGGCTACACCTTC. Protein sequence: CASSLGHGYGYTF.

The chain employs TRBV7-9 and TRBJ1-3; 8 nucleotides align to TRBD1. J lost 3 bases, V lost 4 bases, and 14 bases had no gene match. The germline V gene encodes CDR1 SEHNR and CDR2 FQNEAQ (reference sequence). The CDR3 extends over 18 amino acids. The CDR3 reads CASSSGQGTPSGGNTIYF. DNA of the CDR3: TGTGCCAGCAGCTCAGGACAGGGTACCCCTTCGGGTGGAAACACCATATATTTT.

The DNA for the CDR3 is TGTGCCAGCAGTGAAGCTTTAGCGGGGAACCAAGAGACCCAGTACTTC. Translation gives CASSEALAGNQETQYF. This chain connects TRBV2 to TRBJ2-5; 8 bases agree with TRBD2. Germline V gene lookup returns CDR1 SNHLY and CDR2 FYNNEI. J lost 0 bases, V lost 0 bases, and 3 bases had no gene match. The CDR3 loop spans 16 amino acids.

V gene TRBV27 combines with J gene TRBJ2-7, with 10 positions matching TRBD1. The CDR3 is made up of 15 amino acids. Germline lookup yields CDR1 MNHEY and CDR2 SMNVEV (reference sequence). Trimming removed 5 bases from V and 2 bases from J; junction bases left unmatched: 6. The DNA for the CDR3 is TGTGCCAGCAGTCTAGGACAGGGGGGAACCTACGAGCAGTACTTC. Translating it yields CASSLGQGGTYEQYF.

This rearrangement joins TRBV12-3 or TRBV12-4 to TRBJ2-7; TRBD2 might be the D (6 bases). Trimming cost V 5 bases and J 9 bases, with 14 bases left between them. The CDR3 covers 12 residues. This CDR3 reads CASSEGLFRQYF. In nucleotides, the CDR3 is TGTGCCAGCAGTGAGGGACTGTTCAGGCAGTACTTC.

The CDR3, as DNA: TGTGCCAGCAGCTTCGCCGGGGGGGCGACCGGGGAGCTGTTTTTT. Translation gives CASSFAGGATGELFF. This chain joins TRBV5-4 and TRBJ2-2; 8 bases agree with TRBD2. J lost 5 bases, V lost 2 bases, and 5 bases had no gene match. Germline V CDR1 and CDR2: SGHNT, YYREEE (reference sequence). The CDR3 is 15 residues long.